The source of this T cell receptor beta chain is a study of Graves' ophthalmopathy and Graves' hyperthyroidism. The wider study: Before any treatment was given, at initial diagnosis, peripheral blood was collected.

Findings and limits, study-wide: The authors also found most expanded thyroid clonotypes above 0.001 frequency in blood.

RNA transcripts were the template, and TCR beta CDR3 regions were amplified from them. RT-PCR in the first round used HTBI primers; a second-round multiplex PCR followed. Using its own MiXCR run on the multiplex PCR reads, TCRdb lists one record per CDR3 protein. This sample has 300,000 to 400,000 distinct CDR3 sequences, with roughly 15% found just once. The study enrolled ophthalmopathy donors with moderate-to-severe activity, CAS ≥3, NOSPECS ≥4 and duration under 3 months. It was on clinical symptoms, serum thyroxine, TRAb, thyroid ultrasound and orbital computed tomography that diagnosis relied. This clonotype was seen repeatedly, ten times or more. Its antigen is not identified. The CDR3 has 12 amino acids. CDR1 is GTSNPN and CDR2 is SVGIG in the germline V gene (reference sequence). V was pared by 3 bases and J by 6 bases, with 3 bases of the junction left unmatched.

The source material was peripheral blood. This rearrangement joins TRBV30 to TRBJ1-2; 8 nucleotides line up with TRBD1. This TCR derives from an adult man with Graves' ophthalmopathy. CDR3 amino acids: CAWRVTGDGYTF. CDR3 bases: TGTGCCTGGAGGGTGACAGGGGATGGCTACACCTTC.